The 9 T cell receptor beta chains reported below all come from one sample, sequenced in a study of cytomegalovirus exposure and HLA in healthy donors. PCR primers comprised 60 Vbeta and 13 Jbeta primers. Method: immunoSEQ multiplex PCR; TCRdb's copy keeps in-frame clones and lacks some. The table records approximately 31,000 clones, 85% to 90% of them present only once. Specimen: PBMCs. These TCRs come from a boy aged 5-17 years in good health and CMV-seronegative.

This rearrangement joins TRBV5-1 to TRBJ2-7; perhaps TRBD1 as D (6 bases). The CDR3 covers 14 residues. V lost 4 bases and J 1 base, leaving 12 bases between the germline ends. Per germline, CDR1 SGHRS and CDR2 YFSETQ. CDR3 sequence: CASSHTQGSYEQYF. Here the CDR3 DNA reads TGCGCCAGCAGCCATACACAGGGTTCCTACGAGCAGTACTTC.

In nucleotides, the CDR3 is TGCGCCAGCAGCAAAGGACAGGGGGGTTCGGAGACCCAGTACTTC. Protein product: CASSKGQGGSETQYF. The V and J genes are TRBV4-3 and TRBJ2-5; 10 bases match TRBD1. Looked up from germline, CDR1 is LGHNA and CDR2 is YSLEER. V shed 5 bases and J 5 bases; nucleotides not matched to a gene: 8. The CDR3 extends over 15 amino acids.

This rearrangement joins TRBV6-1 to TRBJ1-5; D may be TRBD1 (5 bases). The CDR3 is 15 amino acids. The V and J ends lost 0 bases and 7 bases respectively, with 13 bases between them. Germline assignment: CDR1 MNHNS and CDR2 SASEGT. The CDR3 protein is CASSEAGQGEQPQHF. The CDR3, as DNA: TGTGCCAGCAGTGAAGCGGGCCAGGGTGAGCAGCCCCAGCATTTT.

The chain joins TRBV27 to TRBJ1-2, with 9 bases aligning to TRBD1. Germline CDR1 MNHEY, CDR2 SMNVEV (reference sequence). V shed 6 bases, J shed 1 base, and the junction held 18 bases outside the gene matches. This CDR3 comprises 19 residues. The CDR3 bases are TGTGCCAGCAGGTCCTTTGGGTCGGGACAGGGTTCCTTTAACTATGGCTACACCTTC. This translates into CASRSFGSGQGSFNYGYTF.

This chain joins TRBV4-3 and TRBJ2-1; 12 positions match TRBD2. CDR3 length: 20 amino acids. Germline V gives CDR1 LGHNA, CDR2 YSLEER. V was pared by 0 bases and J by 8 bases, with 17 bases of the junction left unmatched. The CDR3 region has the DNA TGCGCCAGCAGCCAAGATCGGAAACTAGCGGGGGGCCGTATCCTCGATGAGCAGTTCTTC. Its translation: CASSQDRKLAGGRILDEQFF.

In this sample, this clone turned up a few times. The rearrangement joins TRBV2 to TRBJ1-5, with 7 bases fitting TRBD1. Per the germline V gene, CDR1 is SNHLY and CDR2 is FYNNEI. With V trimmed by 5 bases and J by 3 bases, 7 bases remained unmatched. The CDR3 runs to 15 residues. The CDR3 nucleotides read TGTGCCAGCAGTCCAGGGACAGCACTCAATCAGCCCCAGCATTTT. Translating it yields CASSPGTALNQPQHF.

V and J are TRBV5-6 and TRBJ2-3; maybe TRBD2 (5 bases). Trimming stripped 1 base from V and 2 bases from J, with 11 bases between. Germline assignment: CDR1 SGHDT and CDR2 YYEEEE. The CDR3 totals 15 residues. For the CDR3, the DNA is TGTGCCAGCAGCTTGCCCCGAGGACTCACAGATACGCAGTATTTT. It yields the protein CASSLPRGLTDTQYF.

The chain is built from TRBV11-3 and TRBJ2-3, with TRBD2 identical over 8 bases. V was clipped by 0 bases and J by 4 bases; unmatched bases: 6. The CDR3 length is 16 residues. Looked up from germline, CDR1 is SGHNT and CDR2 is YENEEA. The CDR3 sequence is CASSLEAAGGSDTQYF. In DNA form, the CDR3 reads TGTGCCAGCAGCTTAGAGGCGGCGGGGGGTTCAGATACGCAGTATTTT.

Written as DNA, the CDR3 is TGCAGCGTTCGAGAAACCGGGAGGAATCAGCCCCAGCATTTT. This codes for CSVRETGRNQPQHF. The V gene is TRBV29-1, the J gene TRBJ1-5; no definite D call. V dropped 5 bases and J dropped 4 bases, with 15 bases sitting between them. Germline V gives CDR1 SQVTM, CDR2 ANQGSEA. The CDR3 runs 14 residues. Full variable domain (remainder filled in from reference TRBV29-1 and TRBJ1-5): SAVISQKPSRDICQRGTSLTIQCQVDSQVTMMFWYRQQPGQSLTLIATANQGSEATYESGFVIDKFPISRPNLTFSTLTVSNMSPEDSSIYLCSVRETGRNQPQHFGDGTRLSIL.